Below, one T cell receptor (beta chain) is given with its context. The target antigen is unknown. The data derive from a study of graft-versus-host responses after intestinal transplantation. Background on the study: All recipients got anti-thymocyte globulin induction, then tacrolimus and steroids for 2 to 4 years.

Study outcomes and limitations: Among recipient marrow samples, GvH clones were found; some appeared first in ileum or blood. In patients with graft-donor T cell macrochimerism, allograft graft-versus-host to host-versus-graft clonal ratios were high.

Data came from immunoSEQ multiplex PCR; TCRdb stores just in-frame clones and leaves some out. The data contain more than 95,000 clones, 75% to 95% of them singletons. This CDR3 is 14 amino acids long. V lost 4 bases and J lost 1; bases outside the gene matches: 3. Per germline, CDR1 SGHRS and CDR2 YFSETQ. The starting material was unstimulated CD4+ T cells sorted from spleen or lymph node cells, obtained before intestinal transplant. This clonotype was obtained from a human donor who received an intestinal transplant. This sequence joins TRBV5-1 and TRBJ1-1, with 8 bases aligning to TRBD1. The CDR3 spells CASSGQGGNTEAFF. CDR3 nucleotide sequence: TGCGCCAGCAGCGGACAGGGTGGGAACACTGAAGCTTTCTTT.